These 18 T cell receptor beta chains originate from one sample sequenced in a study of blood T cell repertoires in COVID-19. Assay used: immunoSEQ multiplex PCR; TCRdb lists only in-frame clones, some missing. The profile shows around 210,000 clones, roughly 88% of them singletons. The sequencing sample was made of peripheral blood. The receptor set was obtained from a man in his fifties or sixties with COVID-19, enrolled during active disease.

This clone has a single count. The rearrangement links TRBV20-1 to TRBJ2-1; D is perhaps TRBD1 (6 bases). Germline CDR1 DFQATT, CDR2 SNEGSKA (reference sequence). The length of the CDR3 is 14 residues. Trimming took off 3 bases at V and 2 bases at J, with 11 bases between the two ends. The CDR3 sequence: CSASRGQPYNEQFF. CDR3 bases: TGCAGTGCTAGTCGGGGACAACCCTACAATGAGCAGTTCTTC.

The table lists this clone with a few counts. This chain joins TRBV19 and TRBJ2-3, with 7 bases matching TRBD2. The CDR3 runs to 15 residues. J was trimmed by 2 bases and V by 5 bases; bases with no gene match: 7. Looked up from germline, CDR1 is LNHDA and CDR2 is SQIVND (reference sequence). The chain's CDR3 is CASSSSGWDTDTQYF. For the CDR3, the DNA is TGTGCCAGTAGTTCTAGCGGATGGGACACAGATACGCAGTATTTT.

The V and J genes are TRBV18 and TRBJ1-1; 7 bases match TRBD1. The CDR3 is made up of 16 amino acids. The ends lost 3 bases at V and 8 bases at J; junction bases unmatched: 15. From germline, CDR1 is KGHSH and CDR2 LQKENI. For the CDR3, the DNA is TGTGCCAGCTCACCTACAGAGGGGGCCCAGATAGCAGAAGCTTTCTTT. It codes for CASSPTEGAQIAEAFF.

The gene calls are TRBV3-1 (or the pseudogene TRBV3-2) and TRBJ1-6; possibly TRBD1 for D (5 bases). Germline CDR1 reads LGHDT; CDR2 reads YNNKEL (reference sequence). V was pared by 4 bases and J by 0 bases, with 13 bases between. The CDR3 is 17 amino acids. The CDR3 is CASSPTGAISYNSPLHF. The CDR3 DNA reads as TGTGCCAGCAGCCCTACAGGAGCCATCTCCTATAATTCACCCCTCCACTTT.

This clone turned up a few times. The chain employs TRBV6-5 and TRBJ2-3; 10 bases are shared with TRBD2. This CDR3 region has 15 residues. The junction had 4 bases not matched to a gene; V was cut back by 6 bases and J by 1 base. The germline gives CDR1 MNHEY, CDR2 SVGAGI. The CDR3 coding sequence is TGTGCCAGCAGGTCTCTAGCGGGGGGCACAGATACGCAGTATTTT. Protein: CASRSLAGGTDTQYF.

CDR3 in amino acids: CASGTGGPNEKLFF. The DNA of the CDR3 is TGTGCCAGCGGGACGGGGGGACCTAATGAAAAACTGTTTTTT. V is TRBV6-5 and J is TRBJ1-4, with D possibly TRBD1 on 5 matching bases. The CDR3 covers 14 residues. Trimming took off 8 bases at V and 3 bases at J, with 13 bases between the two ends. Germline loops: CDR1 MNHEY, CDR2 SVGAGI.

The CDR3 loop reads CASSFRLPSGSETQYF. DNA for the CDR3: TGTGCCAGCAGCTTTAGATTGCCTAGCGGGAGTGAGACCCAGTACTTC. The V call is TRBV11-2, the J call TRBJ2-5, with TRBD2 matching 10 bases. With 3 bases clipped from V and 5 bases from J, the junction kept 9 bases outside the gene matches. Germline CDR1 reads SGHAT; CDR2 reads FQNNGV. CDR3 size: 16 residues.

This rearrangement joins TRBV28 to TRBJ2-7, with TRBD2 matching 7 bases. CDR3 length: 14 amino acids. V lost 5 bases, J lost 2 bases, and 6 bases stayed unmatched. CDR1 and CDR2 from the germline V gene are MDHEN and SYDVKM. CDR3 region: CASSQRDGTYEQYF. The CDR3 nucleotides read TGTGCCAGCAGTCAGCGGGACGGAACCTACGAGCAGTACTTC.

The chain carries TRBV7-9 and TRBJ1-4; 8 nucleotides agree with TRBD1. Trimming removed 4 bases from V and 3 bases from J; junction bases left unmatched: 10. The CDR3 is 17 amino acids. Germline CDR1 is SEHNR and CDR2 is FQNEAQ (reference sequence). In DNA, the CDR3 is TGTGCCAGCAGCTCGAATATTCAGGGGGCGGCTAATGAAAAACTGTTTTTT. It translates to CASSSNIQGAANEKLFF.

This chain links TRBV6-5 with TRBJ2-5, with 11 bases aligning to TRBD2. The trim removed 7 bases at V and 2 bases at J, leaving 6 bases unmatched. Germline assignment: CDR1 MNHEY and CDR2 SVGAGI. The CDR3 runs 15 residues. In DNA form, the CDR3 reads TGTGCCAGCACAGAATCTAGCGGGGGGCAAGAGACCCAGTACTTC. Its translation is CASTESSGGQETQYF.

This chain connects TRBV19 to TRBJ1-2; D is undetermined. The CDR3 sequence is 13 residues long. Trimming left V 5 bases short and J 7 bases short, with 14 bases between. Germline CDR1 reads LNHDA; CDR2 reads SQIVND (reference sequence). This CDR3 reads CASSPPARLGYTF. The CDR3 DNA is TGTGCCAGTAGTCCGCCGGCCAGGCTTGGCTACACCTTC.

This chain joins TRBV18 and TRBJ2-5, with TRBD2 matching over 9 bases. J was trimmed by 2 bases and V by 0 bases; bases with no gene match: 10. The CDR3 covers 18 residues. Per the germline V gene, CDR1 is KGHSH and CDR2 is LQKENI. Here the CDR3 reads CASSPPRLASGKQETQYF. DNA of the CDR3: TGTGCCAGCTCACCACCTCGGCTGGCTAGCGGGAAGCAAGAGACCCAGTACTTC. The whole variable domain, remainder taken from reference TRBV18 and TRBJ2-5, is NAGVMQNPRHLVRRRGQEARLRCSPMKGHSHVYWYRQLPEEGLKFMVYLQKENIIDESGMPKERFSAEFPKEGPSILRIQQVVRGDSAAYFCASSPPRLASGKQETQYFGPGTRLLVL.

CDR3 sequence reads: CASSLGPGFYNSPLHF. DNA of the CDR3: TGTGCCAGCAGTTTGGGCCCAGGTTTTTATAATTCACCCCTCCACTTT. The chain joins TRBV28 to TRBJ1-6; D remains unclear. V was cut by 3 bases and J by 4 bases, with 13 bases left in between. Germline V gene lookup returns CDR1 MDHEN and CDR2 SYDVKM. This CDR3 has 16 amino acids.

The rearrangement uses TRBV7-6 and TRBJ2-1; D perhaps matches TRBD2 (6 bases). Germline V lookup: CDR1 SGHVS, CDR2 FNYEAQ. This CDR3 contains 20 residues. V dropped 4 bases and J dropped 1 base, with 26 bases sitting between them. Here the CDR3 DNA reads TGTGCCAGCAGCTCCTCAAGAGGACTACAAACTGGGCCATCCTACAATGAGCAGTTCTTC. It specifies CASSSSRGLQTGPSYNEQFF. The complete variable domain, with remaining parts taken from reference TRBV7-6 and TRBJ2-1, reads GAGVSQSPRYKVTKRGQDVALRCDPISGHVSLYWYRQALGQGPEFLTYFNYEAQQDKSGLPNDRFSAERPEGSISTLTIQRTEQRDSAMYRCASSSSRGLQTGPSYNEQFFGPGTRLTVL.

The chain uses TRBV27 and TRBJ2-7; D unclear. Trimming stripped 4 bases from V and 6 bases from J, with 10 bases between. The CDR3 sequence is 12 residues long. Per germline, CDR1 MNHEY and CDR2 SMNVEV (reference sequence). CDR3 amino acids: CASSSPLGEQYF. For the CDR3, the DNA is TGTGCCAGCAGTTCTCCCCTCGGCGAGCAGTACTTC.

This chain links TRBV6-4 with TRBJ2-1, with 10 bases fitting TRBD2. V gave up 6 bases and J gave up 7 bases; unmatched junction bases: 15. Germline V gene lookup returns CDR1 MRHNA and CDR2 SNTAGT. The CDR3 sequence is 17 residues long. CDR3 DNA sequence: TGTGCCAGCAGGGGGCCTAGCGGGAGAGTTTTATGGAATGAGCAGTTCTTC. Residues: CASRGPSGRVLWNEQFF.

The rearrangement joins TRBV18 to TRBJ1-5; no firm D call. The V end lost 2 bases, the J end lost 7 bases, and 9 bases lay between the germline ends. The germline gives CDR1 KGHSH, CDR2 LQKENI. This CDR3 has 13 amino acids. The CDR3 loop is CASSPEDFQPQHF. CDR3 sequence (DNA): TGTGCCAGCTCACCAGAGGATTTCCAGCCCCAGCATTTT.

The J gene is TRBJ2-7, the V gene TRBV6-5; 10 bases map to TRBD1. Germline CDR1 is MNHEY and CDR2 is SVGAGI. Germline trimming cut 4 bases from V and 2 bases from J; bases unmatched to any gene: 8. The CDR3 covers 16 residues. CDR3 sequence (DNA): TGTGCCAGCAGTTTACTCGGGGACAGGGGACCCTACGAGCAGTACTTC. This codes for CASSLLGDRGPYEQYF.